This passage covers 2 T cell receptor beta chains from one sample sequenced in a study of early T cells in non-severe SARS-CoV-2 infection (dated by TCRdb to about 2021). The library relied on 5' RACE. The instrument given in TCRdb is NextSeq 500. The public sequencing data were trimmed at Q25 with fastp and processed into clonotypes with MiXCR by TCRdb, which kept only in-frame beta chains. Rows with one shared CDR3 protein collapse into an entry with the most common genes and DNA. A total of tens of thousands of distinct CDR3 sequences appear in this sample, roughly 4.5% of them only once. Of the sample, approximately 6% falls within the top ten clones. The specimen was whole blood, collected at baseline. The source of these receptors is an adult who was a healthcare worker with PCR-confirmed SARS-CoV-2 infection or an uninfected control (not recorded which).

In regard to this clonotype: A single base separates this from a much larger clone, so it may be a read error. This chain links TRBV9 with TRBJ2-3, with a weak D call TRBD1 (6 bases). Trimming cost V 3 bases and J 5 bases, with 16 bases left between them. There are 15 residues in the CDR3. Germline V gene lookup returns CDR1 SGDLS and CDR2 YYNGEE. The CDR3 sequence: CASSARQDTKDTQYF. CDR3 in DNA: TGTGCCAGCAGCGCTCGACAGGATACTAAAGATACGCAGTATTTT.

This clonotype has ten or more counts. The chain has TRBV6-5 and TRBJ2-1; TRBD2 aligns across 8 bases. The J segment lost 7 bases and the V segment lost 0 bases, leaving 8 bases of the junction unmatched. CDR1 is MNHEY, CDR2 SVGAGI, per germline. The CDR3 covers 16 residues. CDR3 amino acids: CASSYSPGGPRNEQFF. In nucleotides, the CDR3 is TGTGCCAGCAGTTACTCCCCGGGGGGGCCGCGGAATGAGCAGTTCTTC.